Reported below is one T cell receptor beta chain. Patients of the Seattle cohort, enrolled during active infection, were followed longitudinally. Per the original data handling: Researchers report that nucleated cell counts were estimated from reference gene primer amplification. Generated by immunoSEQ multiplex PCR, the TCRdb table keeps only in-frame clones and is missing some. That table is the source of V, J and clone size, and D and trimming were worked out from the DNA. The sample yields 300,000 to 350,000 clones, 80% to 95% seen once. The data are from a study of blood T cell repertoires in COVID-19. Study summary: Specimens from acute and convalescent COVID-19 originated in the United States, Italy and Spain. Sources were T cells, B-cell-depleted T cells, or PBMCs; the material itself was cDNA or gDNA.

This CDR3 has 15 amino acids. Germline V gene lookup returns CDR1 SNHLY and CDR2 FYNNEI. V was cut by 5 bases and J by 0 bases, with 11 bases left in between. Sample: peripheral blood. The sequence was collected from a woman aged 25 to 39 with COVID-19, enrolled during active disease. This chain connects TRBV2 to TRBJ2-1; possible D gene TRBD2, 5 bases. The chain's CDR3 is CASSKEVGSYNEQFF. CDR3 bases: TGTGCCAGCAGTAAGGAGGTGGGCTCCTACAATGAGCAGTTCTTC.